Below, 23 T cell receptor beta chains from the same sample are listed, as sequenced in a study of blood T cell repertoires in COVID-19. Sequencing was performed with immunoSEQ multiplex PCR; in TCRdb, only in-frame clones are kept and a portion is missing. The sample has around 100,000 clones; roughly 79% are singletons. Sequenced material: peripheral blood. These receptors were collected from a man older than 75 with COVID-19, enrolled during active disease.

The chain joins TRBV7-3 to TRBJ2-7; a weak D match, TRBD2 (5 bases). This CDR3 has 16 residues. Germline CDR1 reads SGHTA; CDR2 reads FQGTGA. Trimming took off 1 base at V and 5 bases at J, with 18 bases between the two ends. CDR3 protein: CASSLMVGEALNEQYF. CDR3 DNA sequence: TGTGCCAGCAGCTTAATGGTGGGAGAGGCTTTGAACGAGCAGTACTTC.

A few counts support this clone. CDR3 nucleotides: TGTGCCAGTCGCCTAGAGGACAGGGTACAAGAGCAGTACTTC. As protein: CASRLEDRVQEQYF. V usage is TRBV19 and J usage is TRBJ2-7; 8 nucleotides match TRBD1. V dropped 8 bases and J dropped 7; count of bases not matched to a gene: 13. The length of the CDR3 is 14 residues. Germline CDR1 LNHDA, CDR2 SQIVND (reference sequence).

The chain joins TRBV29-1 to TRBJ2-7; 7 bases are shared with TRBD1. Germline CDR1 and CDR2: SQVTM and ANQGSEA. The CDR3 consists of 15 residues. Trimming cost V 1 base and J 0 bases; bases outside gene matches: 6. CDR3 sequence reads: CSVEAQGVSSYEQYF. CDR3 nucleotides: TGCAGCGTTGAAGCGCAGGGGGTCTCCTCCTACGAGCAGTACTTC.

The V gene is TRBV23-1, the J gene TRBJ1-5, with TRBD1 matching over 7 bases. TRBV23-1 is known as an ORF, though its function is uncertain. This CDR3 region has 18 residues. V lost 1 base, J lost 1 base, and 10 bases stayed unmatched. The CDR3 here is CASSQLQGRTGSNQPQHF. The CDR3 DNA reads as TGCGCCAGCAGTCAATTACAGGGGAGAACAGGAAGCAATCAGCCCCAGCATTTT.

This clone was seen more than once but under ten times. This chain links TRBV2 with TRBJ2-7; D might be TRBD1 (5 bases). From germline, CDR1 is SNHLY and CDR2 FYNNEI. Deletions cut 4 bases from V and 3 bases from J, with 7 bases between. The CDR3 has 12 residues. The CDR3: CASSADSYEQYF. DNA for the CDR3: TGTGCCAGCAGTGCAGACAGCTACGAGCAGTACTTC.

The rearrangement joins TRBV29-1 to TRBJ1-2, with TRBD1 identical over 7 bases. The V and J ends lost 6 bases and 3 bases, in that order; junction bases with no gene match: 10. The CDR3 contains 14 residues. From germline, CDR1 is SQVTM and CDR2 ANQGSEA. The CDR3 sequence: CSVTGTASYYGYTF. CDR3 in DNA: TGCAGCGTGACCGGGACAGCGAGCTACTATGGCTACACCTTC. The full variable domain, its missing parts supplied by reference TRBV29-1 and TRBJ1-2, is SAVISQKPSRDICQRGTSLTIQCQVDSQVTMMFWYRQQPGQSLTLIATANQGSEATYESGFVIDKFPISRPNLTFSTLTVSNMSPEDSSIYLCSVTGTASYYGYTFGSGTRLTVV.

The chain recombines TRBV7-8 with TRBJ1-5, with 11 positions matching TRBD1. J lost 4 bases, V lost 4 bases, and 6 bases had no gene match. The CDR3 covers 16 residues. Looked up from germline, CDR1 is SGHVS and CDR2 is FQNEAQ. The CDR3 reads CASSSIGTGGNQPQHF. CDR3 DNA: TGTGCCAGCAGCTCCATCGGGACAGGGGGGAATCAGCCCCAGCATTTT.

The gene calls are TRBV19 and TRBJ2-7; 12 bases match TRBD2. Germline lookup yields CDR1 LNHDA and CDR2 SQIVND (reference sequence). V lost 4 bases and J lost 6; bases outside the gene matches: 4. This CDR3 is built from 14 residues. In DNA form, the CDR3 reads TGTGCCAGTAGTACTTCTAGCGGGAGGGCCGAGCAGTACTTC. It encodes CASSTSSGRAEQYF.

This clone was counted only a few times. The chain recombines TRBV3-1 (or the pseudogene TRBV3-2) with TRBJ1-2; a weak D match, TRBD1 (6 bases). The CDR3 is 16 amino acids. The V gene lost 0 bases and the J gene lost 8 bases, with 19 bases spanning the gap. From germline, CDR1 is LGHDT and CDR2 YNNKEL (reference sequence). In DNA form, the CDR3 reads TGTGCCAGCAGCCAAGATCAGGCAGGGCGTGGACAGGGCTACACCTTC. This sequence encodes CASSQDQAGRGQGYTF.

The chain uses TRBV29-1 and TRBJ1-1; TRBD1 is a possible D gene (6 bases). Germline CDR1 and CDR2: SQVTM and ANQGSEA. This CDR3 is 14 amino acids long. V lost 5 bases, J lost 2 bases, and 15 bases lay in between. The CDR3, as DNA: TGCAGCGTTAAGGCTCGGACAGCTAACACTGAAGCTTTCTTT. It is translated as CSVKARTANTEAFF.

The chain is built from TRBV10-1 and TRBJ1-1, with D hard to call. This CDR3 is 13 amino acids long. With 5 bases removed from V and 0 bases from J, the gap between germline ends came to 7 bases. Per germline, CDR1 WNHNN and CDR2 SYGVQD (reference sequence). CDR3 sequence: CASSSGMNTEAFF. The DNA of the CDR3 is TGCGCCAGCAGTTCCGGGATGAACACTGAAGCTTTCTTT.

The CDR3 nucleotides are TGTGCCAGCAGCACCCAGAGACTAGTCGCAAGCGGGGAGCTGTTTTTT. It encodes CASSTQRLVASGELFF. The rearrangement joins TRBV6-2 or TRBV6-3 to TRBJ2-2, with D tentatively TRBD2 (6 bases). The CDR3 covers 16 residues. In germline, CDR1 is MNHEY, CDR2 SVGEGT. V was cut by 6 bases and J by 7 bases, with 21 bases left in between.

This clone was picked up one time. The rearrangement links TRBV6-6 to TRBJ1-4, with TRBD1 as a possible D gene (6 bases). V lost 8 bases, J lost 8 bases, and 21 bases lay in between. The germline gives CDR1 MNHNY, CDR2 SVGAGI (reference sequence). The CDR3 sequence is 15 residues long. CDR3 region: CASSKQQGVGEKLFF. CDR3 bases: TGTGCCAGCTCAAAACAACAGGGTGTTGGAGAAAAACTGTTTTTT.

Only one count was recorded for this clone. The chain recombines TRBV5-1 with TRBJ2-3; 10 bases line up with TRBD2. The CDR3 is 14 residues long. Unmatched junction bases numbered 6, after V lost 8 bases and J lost 3 bases. Germline values: CDR1 SGHRS, CDR2 YFSETQ. The CDR3 DNA reads as TGCGCCAGTAGTAGCGGGGGGCTAACAGATACGCAGTATTTT. Amino acid sequence: CASSSGGLTDTQYF.

The CDR3 DNA is TGTGCCAGCAGCGCTGGGACGGGACTAGCGGGTGCCGGGGAGCTGTTTTTT. Its translation is CASSAGTGLAGAGELFF. The chain combines TRBV9 with TRBJ2-2, with 12 positions matching TRBD2. After removal of 3 bases from V and 6 bases from J, the junction contained 9 bases not matched to a gene. This CDR3 comprises 17 residues. CDR1 SGDLS and CDR2 YYNGEE come from the germline V gene.

The gene calls are TRBV18 and TRBJ2-5; TRBD1 matches 9 bases. The V segment lost 5 bases and the J segment 3 bases; nucleotides outside the gene matches: 4. This CDR3 spans 14 amino acids. Germline lookup yields CDR1 KGHSH and CDR2 LQKENI. The CDR3 coding sequence is TGTGCCAGCTCAGGCTGGACAGGGGAAGAGACCCAGTACTTC. As protein: CASSGWTGEETQYF. The full variable domain, with the rest looked up from reference TRBV18 and TRBJ2-5, is NAGVMQNPRHLVRRRGQEARLRCSPMKGHSHVYWYRQLPEEGLKFMVYLQKENIIDESGMPKERFSAEFPKEGPSILRIQQVVRGDSAAYFCASSGWTGEETQYFGPGTRLLVL.

The chain is built from TRBV9 and TRBJ2-2, with a tentative D call TRBD2 (5 bases). Between the trimmed V and J ends, which lost 2 bases and 0 bases, there was a span of 14 bases. CDR1 SGDLS and CDR2 YYNGEE come from the germline V gene. This CDR3 is built from 17 residues. CDR3 residues: CASSVPLNGANTGELFF. CDR3 coding DNA: TGTGCCAGCAGCGTCCCCCTGAACGGGGCGAACACCGGGGAGCTGTTTTTT.

The chain recombines TRBV5-1 with TRBJ2-7; 9 nucleotides agree with TRBD1. The CDR3 length is 16 residues. V shed 0 bases, J shed 5 bases, and the junction held 9 bases outside the gene matches. Germline CDR1 reads SGHRS; CDR2 reads YFSETQ. The DNA of the CDR3 is TGCGCCAGCAGCTTGGTCCTGGGACAGGGCCCTGACGAGCAGTACTTC. Its translation is CASSLVLGQGPDEQYF. The full variable domain, completed using reference TRBV5-1 and TRBJ2-7, is KAGVTQTPRYLIKTRGQQVTLSCSPISGHRSVSWYQQTPGQGLQFLFEYFSETQRNKGNFPGRFSGRQFSNSRSEMNVSTLELGDSALYLCASSLVLGQGPDEQYFGPGTRLTVT.

The chain combines TRBV19 with TRBJ1-1; the match to TRBD1 covers 7 bases. CDR1 is LNHDA, CDR2 SQIVND, per germline (reference sequence). CDR3 length equals 15 residues. The V and J ends lost 1 base and 4 bases, in that order; junction bases with no gene match: 6. CDR3: CASSIGTGPSTEAFF. CDR3 sequence (DNA): TGTGCCAGTAGTATAGGGACAGGACCGAGCACTGAAGCTTTCTTT.

The V gene is TRBV15, the J gene TRBJ2-6, with D uncertain. Germline CDR1 reads LNHNV; CDR2 reads YYDKDF (reference sequence). The V and J ends lost 4 bases and 0 bases respectively, with 4 bases between them. This CDR3 has 14 residues. CDR3 DNA: TGTGCCACCAGCAAGCCCTCTGGGGCCAACGTCCTGACTTTC. It is translated as CATSKPSGANVLTF. Variable domain in full (rest from reference TRBV15 and TRBJ2-6): DAMVIQNPRYQVTQFGKPVTLSCSQTLNHNVMYWYQQKSSQAPKLLFHYYDKDFNNEADTPDNFQSRRPNTSFCFLDIRSPGLGDTAMYLCATSKPSGANVLTFGAGSRLTVL.

The chain employs TRBV7-9 and TRBJ1-1; 7 positions agree with TRBD1. With V trimmed by 5 bases and J by 0 bases, 9 bases remained unmatched. Germline CDR1 is SEHNR and CDR2 is FQNEAQ (reference sequence). This CDR3 has 16 amino acids. The DNA for the CDR3 is TGTGCCAGCAGCGCCCGGGACAGCTACATGAACACTGAAGCTTTCTTT. Its translation is CASSARDSYMNTEAFF.

The chain recombines TRBV7-8 with TRBJ1-5, with TRBD1 identical over 8 bases. J gave up 6 bases and V 4 bases, and 8 bases lay outside the gene matches. The CDR3 has 15 residues. In germline, CDR1 is SGHVS, CDR2 FQNEAQ. The CDR3 loop reads CASSSTGGTSQPQHF. CDR3 DNA: TGTGCCAGCAGCTCTACAGGGGGAACGAGTCAGCCCCAGCATTTT.

The chain joins TRBV7-2 to TRBJ2-2, with D uncertain. Germline values: CDR1 SGHTA, CDR2 FQGNSA. V dropped 1 base and J dropped 8 bases, with 8 bases sitting between them. This CDR3 comprises 13 residues. Here the CDR3 reads CASSLGGRGELFF. Written as DNA, the CDR3 is TGTGCCAGCAGCTTAGGTGGTCGGGGGGAGCTGTTTTTT.